This T cell receptor beta chain came from a study of T-cell memory formation after mild COVID-19 (dated by TCRdb to about 2021). In terms of the full investigation: Most TCR sequence clusters were specific to one of the two donors. The cohort comprised two young, previously healthy adult volunteers, one female and one male. T-cell clones expanding and contracting after mild COVID-19 in a couple of donors were tracked by longitudinal TCRalpha and TCRbeta repertoire sequencing. The investigation overall reported the following: Balanced CD4/CD8 phenotypes were observed for clones contracting from day 15 to 85, whereas a bias towards CD4+ was observed for a second wave of clones expanding from day 15 to 37. SARS-CoV-2 specificity was not confirmed for the second-wave clones peaking on day 37. The study included only a couple of mild cases, and larger cohorts that include severe cases with pre-infection samples were judged to be necessary. Some responding clones were found in pre-infection memory, which suggests that pre-existing cross-reactive memory T cells took part in the SARS-CoV-2 response. Contracting CD4+ clones were located mainly in the CM and EM memory subsets, whereas CD8+ clones were found to be enriched in EMRA.

Ficoll-Paque density gradient centrifugation was used to isolate PBMCs. This clonotype has only a few counts. The target of this receptor is not known. No base qualities exist here, and no much larger clone lies one base off it. Data came from an Illumina NovaSeq 6000. TCRalpha and TCRbeta cDNA libraries were constructed by 5'RACE with constant-segment primers, with sample barcodes and unique molecular identifiers being introduced. RNA was extracted from every sample with Trizol reagent. Libraries were amplified in two PCR steps, with a second sample barcode and Illumina TruSeq adapters added in the second step. Libraries were sequenced on an Illumina NovaSeq with 2 x 150 bp paired-end reads. As for how the authors treated the data: With migec v1.2.7, reads were demultiplexed and then collapsed into UMI-guided consensus sequences. Using mixcr v2.1.11, UMI consensuses were aligned to TRA and TRB V and J templates and then assembled into clonotypes. Clonotypes were classified as expanded or contracted when called significant by both edgeR and NoisET, with noise models trained on biological replicates. For edgeR calls, the cutoffs were a false discovery rate-adjusted p below 0.01 and a log2 fold-change threshold of 1. As an exploratory analysis of dynamics, max-normalized trajectories of the 1000 most abundant clonotypes were examined with PCA combined with hierarchical clustering. The CD4 or CD8 phenotype of responding clones was assigned using the separately sequenced CD4+ and CD8+ repertoires. In TCRdb, the public reads were trimmed at Q25 with fastp and aligned with MiXCR, with productive beta chains retained. Each CDR3 protein gets just one entry, which takes the most common genes and DNA from the rows behind it. Clone size and V and J calls follow TCRdb, not the original study. The sample table holds about 200,000 distinct CDR3 sequences, of which over 7.5% were seen once. The top ten clones comprise 3.5% of the sample.

Material for sequencing was PBMCs or a T cell subset sorted from them (not recorded which). This TCR was sampled from a young man who had mild COVID-19 (a few samples of this study predate the infection). The sample titles of this study are shuffled in the database, so cell type and time point are left out; the donor was told from shared clones.

The CDR3 corresponds to CASSFWTSRAGELFF. The DNA sequence is as follows: TGTGCCAGCAGTTTTTGGACTAGCCGGGCCGGGGAGCTGTTTTTT. The sequence links TRBV12-3 or TRBV12-4 to TRBJ2-2; TRBD2 fits 8 bases in the junction. After removal of 3 bases from V and 6 bases from J, the junction retains 6 bases not matched to a gene. CDR3 length: 15 amino acids, cysteine to phenylalanine. Only CDR3 DNA is held: 45 bases, read in frame from base 1.